This TCR beta chain was profiled in a study of blood T cell repertoires in COVID-19. CDR1 is SQVTM and CDR2 is ANQGSEA in the germline V gene. The CDR3 has 12 amino acids. V gave up 7 bases and J gave up 9 bases; unmatched junction bases: 6. Authors' data handling: Researchers report that nucleated cell counts were estimated from reference gene primer amplification. The repertoire was sequenced with immunoSEQ multiplex PCR; TCRdb's copy has only in-frame clones and lacks some. For V, J and clone size, that table is used; D and trimming come from the DNA. The repertoire consists of roughly 400,000 clones, with about 88% occurring once and the leading ten covering approximately 1.5%. Participants, 18 to 89 years old, spanned 24 US areas. Assignment of participants to cohorts was predicated upon participant-reported clinical history. Exposed volunteers were people who met a COVID-19 case within 2 weeks before study entry.

The TCR originated in a woman younger than 35 who had been exposed to COVID-19. This chain links TRBV29-1 with TRBJ1-5; 10 bases are a match to TRBD1. Sequenced: PBMCs or T cells enriched from blood (not recorded which). The DNA for the CDR3 is TGCAGCGCCGGGACAGGGGCGGCGCCCCAGCATTTT. Protein product: CSAGTGAAPQHF.